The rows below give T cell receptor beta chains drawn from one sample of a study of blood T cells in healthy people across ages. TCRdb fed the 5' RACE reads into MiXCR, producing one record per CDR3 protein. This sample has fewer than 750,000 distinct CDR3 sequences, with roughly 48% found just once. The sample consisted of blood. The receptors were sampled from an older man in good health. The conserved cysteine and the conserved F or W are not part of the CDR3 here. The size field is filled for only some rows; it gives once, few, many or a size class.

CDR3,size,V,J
ASSLAPSLTGDRTSYEQY,-,TRBV7-2,TRBJ2-7
ASERDINQPQH,-,TRBV6-1,TRBJ1-5
AWSPQGFYEQY,-,TRBV30,TRBJ2-7
SARGTRDRVYEQY,-,TRBV20-1,TRBJ2-7
ASTRTGAENIQY,few,TRBV5-1,TRBJ2-4
ASSPAANSNEQF,many,TRBV7-3,TRBJ2-1
AISGGVWTGVHEQY,-,TRBV10-3,TRBJ2-7
ASSPQRFYGYTFGSGTSTDTQY,-,TRBV4-1,TRBJ2-3
SARGDSGEQY,-,TRBV20-1,TRBJ2-7
ASSLQNWNEQF,few,TRBV7-2,TRBJ2-1
ATSRADVASTDTQY,-,TRBV15,TRBJ2-3
ASSLARGQTYSPLH,-,TRBV5-1,TRBJ1-6
ASSEGGLTNYGYT,-,TRBV25-1,TRBJ1-2
ASGRQGEVYGYT,-,TRBV21-1,TRBJ1-2
ASSLAESASYNEQF,few,TRBV5-1,TRBJ2-1
ASSQSRSPSSYNSPLH,-,TRBV23-1,TRBJ1-6
ASSQRTGLETQY,-,TRBV4-3,TRBJ2-5
ASSVLAGGSYNEQF,few,TRBV9,TRBJ2-1
SASRGAAGDTQY,-,TRBV20-1,TRBJ2-3
SATRTATYEQY,few,TRBV20-1,TRBJ2-7
SAINRQGYRETQY,-,TRBV20-1,TRBJ2-5
ASSLEYAAGEQY,few,TRBV7-2,TRBJ2-5
SVLEGAGANVLT,few,TRBV29-1,TRBJ2-6
ASSRQGSYEQY,many,TRBV6-5,TRBJ2-7
ASSTHRGIAGGSDNEQF,-,TRBV11-3,TRBJ2-1
ASSFVGQPQETQY,few,TRBV7-2,TRBJ2-5
ASSAGTGISYEQY,few,TRBV9,TRBJ2-7
ASSHKLGRTSSYNEQF,-,TRBV14,TRBJ2-1
ASSHSRGSGTDTQY,-,TRBV3-1,TRBJ2-3
ASSPAQGEQY,-,TRBV7-2,TRBJ2-7
SVETDGGAYNEQF,-,TRBV29-1,TRBJ2-1
ASSLQPGSPYEQY,-,TRBV18,TRBJ2-7
ATTGPPKNIQY,few,TRBV15,TRBJ2-4
ASSTSGRNEQY,-,TRBV5-1,TRBJ2-7
ASSLTGTHFREQY,-,TRBV5-1,TRBJ2-7
ASSLNRGPTEAF,-,TRBV12-3/TRBV12-4,TRBJ1-1
ASSNRGRTDTQY,-,TRBV9,TRBJ2-3
SASQGGRPDTQY,few,TRBV20-1,TRBJ2-3
SAAGAGGYA,once,TRBV20-1,TRBJ1-2
ASSSDGRGLYEQY,-,TRBV12-3/TRBV12-4,TRBJ2-7